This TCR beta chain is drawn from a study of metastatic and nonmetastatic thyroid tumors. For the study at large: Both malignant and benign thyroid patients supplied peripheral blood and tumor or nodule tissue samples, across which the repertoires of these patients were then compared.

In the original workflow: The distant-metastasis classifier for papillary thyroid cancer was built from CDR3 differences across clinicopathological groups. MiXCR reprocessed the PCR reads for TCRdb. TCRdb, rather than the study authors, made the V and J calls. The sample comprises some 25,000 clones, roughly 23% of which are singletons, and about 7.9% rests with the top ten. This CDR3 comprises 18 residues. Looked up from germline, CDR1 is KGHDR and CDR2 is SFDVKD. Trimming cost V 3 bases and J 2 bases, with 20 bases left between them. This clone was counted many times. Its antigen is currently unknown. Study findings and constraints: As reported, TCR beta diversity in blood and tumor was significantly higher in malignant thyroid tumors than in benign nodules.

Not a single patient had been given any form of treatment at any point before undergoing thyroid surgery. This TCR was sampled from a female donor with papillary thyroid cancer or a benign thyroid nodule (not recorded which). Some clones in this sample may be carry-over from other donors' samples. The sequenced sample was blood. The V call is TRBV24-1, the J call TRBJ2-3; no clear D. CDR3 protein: CATSDDVRLGSSTDTQYF. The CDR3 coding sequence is TGTGCCACCAGTGATGACGTAAGGCTCGGCTCATCCACAGATACGCAGTATTTT.